A selection of T cell receptor beta chains follows, all from one sample in a study of CD8+ T cells in alopecia areata. The method was immunoSEQ multiplex PCR; TCRdb's version includes in-frame clones alone and lacks a portion of them. The table has more than 95,000 clones, 41% seen once. Sequencing was done on a sample of CD4+ T cells sorted from blood. Receptors originate from a human donor with alopecia areata. The CDR3 runs from the conserved cysteine through the conserved F or W. D genes are given only for firm matches. Clone size, where shown, is once, few, many, or a class for clones that have expanded.

clone_size	j_call	v_call	d_call	cdr3_nt	cdr3_aa
once	TRBJ1-5	TRBV2	TRBD1	TGTGCCAGCAGTGAAGGAAGACAGGGACAGCCCCAGCATTTT	CASSEGRQGQPQHF
-	TRBJ2-1	TRBV7-8	-	TGTGCCAGCAGCCAAGGGCCTACTGAGGAGCAGTTCTTC	CASSQGPTEEQFF
-	TRBJ2-2	TRBV29-1	TRBD1	TGCAGCGTTTTAGGACAGGGGAACACCGGGGAGCTGTTTTTT	CSVLGQGNTGELFF
few	TRBJ2-1	TRBV6-4	-	TGTGCCAGCAGTACCGTCGGGGTGAATGAGCAGTTCTTC	CASSTVGVNEQFF
once	TRBJ2-2	TRBV30	-	TGTGCCTGGAGAAGACAGAACACCGGGGAGCTGTTTTTT	CAWRRQNTGELFF
once	TRBJ2-7	TRBV20-1	TRBD2	TGCAGTGCGGGACTAGCGAGCGAGCAGTACTTC	CSAGLASEQYF
-	TRBJ2-5	TRBV5-1	-	TGCGCCAGCAGCTTGGGTGGGGCCCAGTACTTC	CASSLGGAQYF
few	TRBJ1-1	TRBV27	TRBD1	TGTGCCAGCAGTCCACAGGGGGCGAGTACTGAAGCTTTCTTT	CASSPQGASTEAFF
-	TRBJ2-3	TRBV30	TRBD2	TGTGCCTCAAACAGCGGGAGCGCAGATACGCAGTATTTT	CASNSGSADTQYF
-	TRBJ2-1	TRBV28	-	TGTGCCAGCCTATACCAGGGACCCAACTCCTACAATGAGCAGTTCTTC	CASLYQGPNSYNEQFF
-	TRBJ1-5	TRBV9	-	TGTGCCAGCAGCGCAGGACCGGAGAGCAATCAGCCCCAGCATTTT	CASSAGPESNQPQHF
few	TRBJ2-5	TRBV5-4	TRBD2	TGTGCCAGCAGCCCGGCGGGCGGGGGAGAGACCCAGTACTTC	CASSPAGGGETQYF
-	TRBJ1-1	TRBV4-1	TRBD1	TGCGCCAGCAGCCATCGTCAGGGGGTCGCAGCTGACACTGAAGCTTTCTTT	CASSHRQGVAADTEAFF
-	TRBJ2-5	TRBV14	-	TGTGCCAGCAGCCAACTAAGCGGACCGACGCAAGAGACCCAGTACTTC	CASSQLSGPTQETQYF
few	TRBJ2-7	TRBV4-1	TRBD2	TGCGCCAGCAGCCAAGATGTACGAGCGGGAGGGGCCTACGAGCAGTACTTC	CASSQDVRAGGAYEQYF
-	TRBJ2-5	TRBV6-6	-	TGTGCCAGCAGGGCCGGGACATCTAAAGAGACCCAGTACTTC	CASRAGTSKETQYF
-	TRBJ2-3	TRBV6-6	-	TGTGGCTCTTCGGCTAACACAGATACGCAGTATTTT	CGSSANTDTQYF
-	TRBJ1-4	TRBV7-2	-	TGTGCCAGCAGCCAGAATGGGCGAGTTGCAACTAATGAAAAACTGTTTTTT	CASSQNGRVATNEKLFF
-	TRBJ2-2	TRBV4-1	-	TGCGCCAGCAGCCACAGGACTCCTTCGGCTGGGGAGCTGTTTTTT	CASSHRTPSAGELFF
-	TRBJ2-5	TRBV9	-	TGTGCCAGCAGCGTTAGCGGACAAGAGACCCAGTACTTC	CASSVSGQETQYF
few	TRBJ2-7	TRBV5-1	-	TGCGCCAGCAGCGCAGCCGGGACCACAACGGAGCAGTACTTC	CASSAAGTTTEQYF
-	TRBJ1-1	TRBV5-1	-	TGCGCCAGCAGCTTAACCGGGACTCGAGAGAGTGCTTTCTTT	CASSLTGTRESAFF
-	TRBJ1-1	TRBV18	-	TGTGCCAGCACTTACGAGGGGACGGAAGCTTTCTTT	CASTYEGTEAFF
once	TRBJ2-7	TRBV28	TRBD2	TGTGCCAGCAGCTTGGGGGGGAACACCCCCTACGAGCAGTACTTC	CASSLGGNTPYEQYF
-	TRBJ2-5	TRBV2	-	TGTGCCAGCAGGTATACAGGGATCGGGACCCAGTACTTC	CASRYTGIGTQYF
-	TRBJ2-3	TRBV7-9	-	TGTGCCAGCAGCTTAGAATCAGGCAGCACAGATACGCAGTATTTT	CASSLESGSTDTQYF
-	TRBJ2-7	TRBV28	TRBD2	TGTGCCAGCTCCCCCCCGTCCAGGACTAGCGGGAGCTACGAGCAGTACTTC	CASSPPSRTSGSYEQYF
-	TRBJ2-1	TRBV29-1	TRBD2	TGCAGCGCTCCCGGACCCGGGGGGGCCCTCTACAATGAGCAGTTCTTC	CSAPGPGGALYNEQFF
-	TRBJ2-2	TRBV30	-	TGTGCCTGGAGGGGCTTGGGGCCAACCGGGGAGCTGTTTTTT	CAWRGLGPTGELFF
few	TRBJ1-2	TRBV7-9	-	TGTGCCAGCAGCCCTCGGATACAATATGGCTACACCTTC	CASSPRIQYGYTF
-	TRBJ1-6	TRBV14	TRBD1	TGTGCCAGCAGCCGGACAGGGATCAATTCACCCCTCCACTTT	CASSRTGINSPLHF
-	TRBJ2-1	TRBV6-5	TRBD2	TGTGCCAGCAGTTCCCACCGACTAGCAGGCGGGTTCTTC	CASSSHRLAGGFF
-	TRBJ1-4	TRBV27	-	TGTGCCAGCGGCCGGGATGAAAAACTGTTTTTT	CASGRDEKLFF
few	TRBJ2-1	TRBV4-2	TRBD2	TGTGCCAGCAGCCCCCAGAGCGGGAGGGCCGGCAATGAGCAGTTCTTC	CASSPQSGRAGNEQFF
-	TRBJ2-7	TRBV30	-	TGTGCCTGGAGTACCCTATCCTACGAGCAGTACTTC	CAWSTLSYEQYF
-	TRBJ1-2	TRBV29-1	-	TGCAGCGTTGAGAAGATGACAGGTCTTTGGGGCTACACCTTC	CSVEKMTGLWGYTF
few	TRBJ2-5	TRBV15	TRBD2	TGTGCCACCAGCAGAGATCGGAGCGGGATGGGTGGAGCGACCCAGTACTTC	CATSRDRSGMGGATQYF
once	TRBJ1-2	TRBV14	TRBD1	TGTGCCAGCAGCCAAGATCAGCTATCGGGACAGTTACATGGCTACACCTTC	CASSQDQLSGQLHGYTF
-	TRBJ2-1	TRBV29-1	-	TGCAGCGTCGGCAACCAAAACCCCTACAATGAGCAGTTCTTC	CSVGNQNPYNEQFF
-	TRBJ2-7	TRBV30	-	TGTGCCTGGAAACCGGGGGCCGGCTCCTACGAGCAGTACTTC	CAWKPGAGSYEQYF
-	TRBJ2-1	TRBV9	TRBD2	TGTGCCAGCAGCGGATCCTTGGCGGGGGGCTCCTACAATGAGCAGTTCTTC	CASSGSLAGGSYNEQFF
-	TRBJ2-2	TRBV15	-	TGTGCCACCAGCAGAGATAACCCGAACACCGGGGAGCTGTTTTTT	CATSRDNPNTGELFF
-	TRBJ1-2	TRBV27	-	TGTGCCAGCAGTTTCTCCGGGACGGGAGGGGACTATGGCTACACCTTC	CASSFSGTGGDYGYTF
-	TRBJ2-1	TRBV30	-	TGTGCCTGGAGTGCAGTCAATGAGCAGTTCTTC	CAWSAVNEQFF
few	TRBJ1-2	TRBV14	-	TGTGCCAGCAGCCCTAGCTTCTATGGCTACACCTTC	CASSPSFYGYTF
-	TRBJ2-5	TRBV5-1	TRBD2	TGCGCCAGCAGCTTGGGACTAGCGGGGGACCAAGAGACCCAGTACTTC	CASSLGLAGDQETQYF
-	TRBJ2-6	TRBV18	TRBD1	TGTGCCAGCTCACTTACCTTACAGGGGTGGGCCAACGTCCTGACTTTC	CASSLTLQGWANVLTF
-	TRBJ1-5	TRBV25-1	-	TGTGCCAGCAGTGGAGACTGGGGCCGAAATCAGCCCCAGCATTTT	CASSGDWGRNQPQHF
-	TRBJ2-7	TRBV30	-	TGTGCCTGGAGCGTGCAGCGAGAACCCTACGAGCAGTACTTC	CAWSVQREPYEQYF
once	TRBJ1-5	TRBV30	TRBD1	TGTGCCTGGAGTGCCGGGACAGACAATCAGCCCCAGCATTTT	CAWSAGTDNQPQHF
-	TRBJ2-2	TRBV2	-	TGTGCCAGCAGTCGGTATCAAGGGCCCTACACCGGGGAGCTGTTTTTT	CASSRYQGPYTGELFF
-	TRBJ2-7	TRBV30	TRBD2	TGTGCCTGGAGTCCTACTAGCGGGGGGGCGGTCGAGCAGTACTTC	CAWSPTSGGAVEQYF